Below are 18 T cell receptor beta chains sequenced from a single sample in a study of CD8 T cells in ankylosing spondylitis. TCRdb re-called the 5' RACE reads with MiXCR, one entry per CDR3 protein. The sample holds some 240,000 distinct CDR3 sequences; roughly a quarter are singletons and the top ten take around 0.58%. The sample consisted of blood, either unsorted or a sorted T cell fraction (not recorded which). Receptors were obtained from a male donor with ankylosing spondylitis or in good health (not recorded which).

This clonotype was counted a few times. V gene TRBV20-1 combines with J gene TRBJ2-1, with TRBD2 matching 10 bases. The CDR3 runs 14 residues. Germline values: CDR1 DFQATT, CDR2 SNEGSKA (reference sequence). The ends lost 3 bases at V and 4 bases at J; junction bases unmatched: 3. CDR3 sequence reads: CSASGTSVYNEQFF. CDR3 DNA sequence: TGCAGTGCTAGCGGGACTAGCGTATACAATGAGCAGTTCTTC.

The CDR3 DNA reads as TGTGCCATCAGTGAGTTTAGCGGGGGGGCCAGGAATGAGCAGTTCTTC. This gives the protein CAISEFSGGARNEQFF. The rearrangement links TRBV10-3 to TRBJ2-1, with TRBD2 identical over 11 bases. The J segment lost 7 bases and the V segment lost 1 base, leaving 6 bases of the junction unmatched. Germline CDR1 reads ENHRY; CDR2 reads SYGVKD. This CDR3 has 16 residues.

This clonotype was seen ten or more times. The gene calls are TRBV29-1 and TRBJ2-5; D ambiguous. Germline V gene sequence: CDR1 SQVTM, CDR2 ANQGSEA. Between the trimmed V and J ends, which lost 1 base and 5 bases, there was a span of 17 bases. This CDR3 is 15 amino acids long. The CDR3 region is CSVEGPDWGQETQYF. CDR3 in DNA: TGCAGCGTTGAAGGACCTGATTGGGGTCAGGAGACCCAGTACTTC.

The V call is TRBV6-1, the J call TRBJ1-5; 10 bases match TRBD1. Germline CDR1 reads MNHNS; CDR2 reads SASEGT. V lost 6 bases and J lost 0; bases outside the gene matches: 2. The CDR3 has 15 residues. DNA of the CDR3: TGTGCCAGCAGAGACAGGGGGCATAGCAATCAGCCCCAGCATTTT. Encoded protein: CASRDRGHSNQPQHF.

The chain has TRBV28 and TRBJ2-5; 9 bases are shared with TRBD2. The CDR3 covers 18 residues. The germline V gene has CDR1 MDHEN and CDR2 SYDVKM. Trimming at V came to 3 bases and at J to 5 bases, leaving 16 bases not matched to a gene. DNA of the CDR3: TGTGCCAGCAGTTTTTGGGAACAGCGGGGGGTGCTGGGGGAGACCCAGTACTTC. As protein: CASSFWEQRGVLGETQYF.

This clonotype was found many times. This chain links TRBV15 with TRBJ2-3; no reliable D call. V was cut by 2 bases and J by 2 bases, with 8 bases left in between. CDR1 LNHNV and CDR2 YYDKDF come from the germline V gene (reference sequence). The CDR3 is made up of 14 amino acids. CDR3 residues: CATSRTDPTDTQYF. DNA of the CDR3: TGTGCCACCAGCAGAACCGACCCCACAGATACGCAGTATTTT.

In this sample, this clonotype turned up many times. At one end the junction does not follow the germline gene, possibly because of a read error. The chain couples TRBV29-1 to TRBJ1-2; D not certain. The CDR3 has 11 residues. Germline V gene sequence: CDR1 SQVTM, CDR2 ANQGSEA. The CDR3 region is CSVEDVGKGDF. The CDR3, as DNA: TGCAGCGTTGAAGATGTGGGGAAGGGCGACTTC.

This clonotype was recorded many times. This chain connects TRBV10-3 to TRBJ2-7; TRBD1 or TRBD2 may be the D gene (6 bases each). V shed 8 bases and J shed 2 bases, with 25 bases lying between them. From germline, CDR1 is ENHRY and CDR2 SYGVKD. The CDR3 is made up of 17 amino acids. The CDR3 spells CAISGAAILRQAYEQYF. For the CDR3, the DNA is TGTGCCATCTCGGGGGCGGCGATATTACGGCAGGCCTACGAGCAGTACTTC.

This clonotype was recorded many times. The genes are TRBV5-6 and TRBJ2-2; D possibly matches TRBD1 or TRBD2 (5 bases each). Per germline, CDR1 SGHDT and CDR2 YYEEEE. The CDR3 sequence is 15 residues long. V lost 1 base and J lost 4, with 11 bases in between. This chain's CDR3 is CASSLRGPSTGELFF. CDR3 coding DNA: TGTGCCAGCAGCTTGAGGGGACCGAGCACCGGGGAGCTGTTTTTT.

This clonotype has a count of ten or more. The J gene is TRBJ2-3, the V gene TRBV5-1, with no clear D. This CDR3 has 12 residues. Germline loops: CDR1 SGHRS, CDR2 YFSETQ. The germline V and J ends were trimmed by 2 bases and 6 bases, with 7 bases remaining between them. The chain's CDR3 is CASSFFSDTQYF. CDR3 sequence (DNA): TGCGCCAGCAGCTTTTTTTCGGATACGCAGTATTTT.

The chain carries TRBV28 and TRBJ1-2; 10 bases map to TRBD1. The junction had 6 bases not matched to a gene; V was cut back by 4 bases and J by 4 bases. The CDR3 sequence is 15 residues long. The germline CDR1 and CDR2 sequences are MDHEN and SYDVKM. This CDR3 is CASSWRDRGGYGYTF. In DNA, the CDR3 is TGTGCCAGCAGTTGGCGGGACAGGGGTGGCTATGGCTACACCTTC.

The chain is built from TRBV6-1 and TRBJ1-1; D not resolved. The germline V gene has CDR1 MNHNS and CDR2 SASEGT. The CDR3 has 11 residues. With 6 bases removed from V and 2 bases from J, the gap between germline ends came to 4 bases. Written as DNA, the CDR3 is TGTGCCAGCAGACCTAACACTGAAGCTTTCTTT. Its translation: CASRPNTEAFF.

In this sample, this clonotype turned up many times. The gene calls are TRBV5-6 and TRBJ1-5, with D perhaps matching TRBD1 (5 bases). V gave up 2 bases and J gave up 10 bases, with 16 bases separating them. The CDR3 contains 14 residues. From germline, CDR1 is SGHDT and CDR2 YYEEEE. The CDR3, as DNA: TGTGCCAGCAGCTTCAGCCGGACAACGGGACCCCAGCATTTT. The encoded protein is CASSFSRTTGPQHF.

The sample holds many counts of this clonotype. The chain combines TRBV7-6 with TRBJ2-3, with D unresolved. The CDR3 extends over 15 amino acids. V was clipped by 5 bases and J by 2 bases, with 14 bases between them. From germline, CDR1 is SGHVS and CDR2 FNYEAQ. CDR3 DNA: TGTGCCAGCAGCCCGACCTCCAAAAACACAGATACGCAGTATTTT. As protein: CASSPTSKNTDTQYF.

This clonotype was detected ten times or more. V gene TRBV10-3 combines with J gene TRBJ2-5; D unclear. Deletions cut 6 bases from V and 5 bases from J, with 7 bases between. Germline CDR1 and CDR2: ENHRY and SYGVKD. The CDR3 is made up of 11 amino acids. CDR3 sequence reads: CAIRVGETQYF. The CDR3 DNA follows: TGTGCCATCAGAGTTGGGGAGACCCAGTACTTC.

This clonotype was counted at least ten times. This chain uses TRBV12-3 or TRBV12-4 with TRBJ1-5; 10 bases line up with TRBD1. The CDR3 has 15 amino acids. V trimming: 5 bases; J trimming: 1 base; junction bases outside the gene matches: 2. The CDR3 sequence is CASSRQGASNQPQHF. The CDR3 coding sequence is TGTGCCAGCAGTAGACAGGGGGCGAGCAATCAGCCCCAGCATTTT.

This clonotype was counted ten times or more. The chain has TRBV29-1 and TRBJ2-3; D perhaps matches TRBD2 (5 bases). The CDR3 is 14 amino acids. Looked up from germline, CDR1 is SQVTM and CDR2 is ANQGSEA. Trimming took 8 bases from V and 0 from J, leaving 15 bases between them. As DNA, the CDR3 is TGCAGCTTGCAAGACTATCCTAGCACAGATACGCAGTATTTT. Translation: CSLQDYPSTDTQYF.

The chain recombines TRBV12-3 or TRBV12-4 with TRBJ2-2; the match to TRBD2 covers 10 bases. The CDR3 consists of 16 residues. The V and J ends lost 6 bases and 1 base, in that order; junction bases with no gene match: 5. CDR3 sequence (DNA): TGTGCCAGCAGCCCCTGGACTAGCGGGAACACCGGGGAGCTGTTTTTT. Its translation is CASSPWTSGNTGELFF.